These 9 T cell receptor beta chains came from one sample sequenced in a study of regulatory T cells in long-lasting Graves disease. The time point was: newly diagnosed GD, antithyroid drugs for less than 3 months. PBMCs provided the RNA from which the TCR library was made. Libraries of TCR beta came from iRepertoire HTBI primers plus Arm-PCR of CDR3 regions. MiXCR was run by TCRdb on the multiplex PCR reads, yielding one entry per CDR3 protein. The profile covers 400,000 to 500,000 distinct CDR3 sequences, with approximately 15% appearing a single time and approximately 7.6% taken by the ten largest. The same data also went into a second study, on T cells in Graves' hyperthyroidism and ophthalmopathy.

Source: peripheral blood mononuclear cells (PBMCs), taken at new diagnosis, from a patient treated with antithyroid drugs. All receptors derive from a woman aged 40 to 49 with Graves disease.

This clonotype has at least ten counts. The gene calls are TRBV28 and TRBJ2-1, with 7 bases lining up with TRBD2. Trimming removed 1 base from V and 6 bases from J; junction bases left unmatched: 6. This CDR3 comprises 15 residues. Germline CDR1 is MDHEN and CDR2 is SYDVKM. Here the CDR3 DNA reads TGTGCCAGCAGTTTATATGCGGGAGTAAGCAATGAGCAGTTCTTC. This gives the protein CASSLYAGVSNEQFF.

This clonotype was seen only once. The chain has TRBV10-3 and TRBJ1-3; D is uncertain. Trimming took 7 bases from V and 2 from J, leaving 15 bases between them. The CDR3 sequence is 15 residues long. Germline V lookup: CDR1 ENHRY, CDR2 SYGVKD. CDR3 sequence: CAINGEGHAGNTIYF. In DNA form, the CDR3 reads TGTGCCATCAATGGAGAGGGCCACGCTGGAAACACCATATATTTT.

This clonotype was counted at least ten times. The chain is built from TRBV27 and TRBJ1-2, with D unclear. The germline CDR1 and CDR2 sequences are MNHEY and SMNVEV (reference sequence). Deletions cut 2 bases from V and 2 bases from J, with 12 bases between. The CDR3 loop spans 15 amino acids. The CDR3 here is CASSLVPKGNYGYTF. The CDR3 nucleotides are TGTGCCAGCAGTTTAGTGCCAAAGGGAAACTATGGCTACACCTTC.

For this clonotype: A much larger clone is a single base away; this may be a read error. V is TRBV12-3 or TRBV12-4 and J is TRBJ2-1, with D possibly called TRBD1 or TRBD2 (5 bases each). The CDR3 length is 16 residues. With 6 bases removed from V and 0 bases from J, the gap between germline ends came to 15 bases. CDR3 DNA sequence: TGTGCCAGCAGCGTGGGACGGGACGTCTCCTACAATGAGCAGTTCTTC. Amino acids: CASSVGRDVSYNEQFF.

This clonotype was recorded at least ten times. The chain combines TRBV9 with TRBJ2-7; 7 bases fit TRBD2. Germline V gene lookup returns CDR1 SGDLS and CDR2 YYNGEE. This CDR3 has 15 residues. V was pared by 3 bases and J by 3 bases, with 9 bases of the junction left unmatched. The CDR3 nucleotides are TGTGCCAGCAGCGCGGGCGGAGGGAGGGACTACGAGCAGTACTTC. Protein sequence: CASSAGGGRDYEQYF.

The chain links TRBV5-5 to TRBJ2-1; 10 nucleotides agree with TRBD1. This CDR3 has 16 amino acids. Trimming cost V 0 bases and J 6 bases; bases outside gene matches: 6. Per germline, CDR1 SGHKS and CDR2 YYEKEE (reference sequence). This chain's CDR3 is CASSLGGGQGFNEQFF. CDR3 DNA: TGTGCCAGCAGCTTGGGGGGGGGACAGGGGTTCAATGAGCAGTTCTTC. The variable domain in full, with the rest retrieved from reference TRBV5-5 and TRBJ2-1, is DAGVTQSPTHLIKTRGQQVTLRCSPISGHKSVSWYQQVLGQGPQFIFQYYEKEERGRGNFPDRFSARQFPNYSSELNVNALLLGDSALYLCASSLGGGQGFNEQFFGPGTRLTVL.

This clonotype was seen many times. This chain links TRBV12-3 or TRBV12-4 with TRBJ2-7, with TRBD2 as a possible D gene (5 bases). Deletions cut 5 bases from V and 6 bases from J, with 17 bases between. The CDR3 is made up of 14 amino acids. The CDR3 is CASSGLRSTGEQYF. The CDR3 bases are TGTGCCAGCAGTGGACTCCGGTCAACGGGCGAGCAGTACTTC.

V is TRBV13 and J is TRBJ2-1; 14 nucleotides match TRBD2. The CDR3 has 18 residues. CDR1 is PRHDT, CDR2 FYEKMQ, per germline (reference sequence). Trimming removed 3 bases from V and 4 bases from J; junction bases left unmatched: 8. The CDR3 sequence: CASSFKGTSGSTYNEQFF. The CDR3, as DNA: TGTGCCAGCAGCTTCAAAGGGACTAGCGGGAGTACTTACAATGAGCAGTTCTTC.

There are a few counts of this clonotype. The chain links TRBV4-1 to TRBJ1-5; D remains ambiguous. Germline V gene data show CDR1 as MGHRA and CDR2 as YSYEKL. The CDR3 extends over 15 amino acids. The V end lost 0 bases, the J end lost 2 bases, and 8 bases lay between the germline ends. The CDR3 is CASSQDVGRNQPQHF. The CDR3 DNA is TGCGCCAGCAGCCAAGATGTTGGGCGCAATCAGCCCCAGCATTTT.